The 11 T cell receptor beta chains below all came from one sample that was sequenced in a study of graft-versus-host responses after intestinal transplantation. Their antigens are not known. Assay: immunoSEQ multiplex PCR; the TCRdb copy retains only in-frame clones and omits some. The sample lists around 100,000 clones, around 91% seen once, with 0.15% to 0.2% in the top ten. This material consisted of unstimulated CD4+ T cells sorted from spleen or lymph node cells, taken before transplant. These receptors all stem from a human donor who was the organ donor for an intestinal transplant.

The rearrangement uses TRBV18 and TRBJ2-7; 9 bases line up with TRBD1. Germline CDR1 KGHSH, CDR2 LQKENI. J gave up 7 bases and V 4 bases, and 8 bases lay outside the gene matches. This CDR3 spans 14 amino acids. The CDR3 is CASSLRRTGEEQYF. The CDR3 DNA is TGTGCCAGCTCACTTAGGCGGACAGGGGAAGAGCAGTACTTC.

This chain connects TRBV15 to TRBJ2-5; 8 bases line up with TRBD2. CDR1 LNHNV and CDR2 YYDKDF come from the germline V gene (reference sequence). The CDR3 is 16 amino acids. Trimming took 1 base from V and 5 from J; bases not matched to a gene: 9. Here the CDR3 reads CATSRGSSGSEETQYF. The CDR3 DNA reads TGTGCCACCAGCAGAGGGTCTAGCGGGTCAGAGGAGACCCAGTACTTC. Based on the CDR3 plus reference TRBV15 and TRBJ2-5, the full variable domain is DAMVIQNPRYQVTQFGKPVTLSCSQTLNHNVMYWYQQKSSQAPKLLFHYYDKDFNNEADTPDNFQSRRPNTSFCFLDIRSPGLGDTAMYLCATSRGSSGSEETQYFGPGTRLLVL.

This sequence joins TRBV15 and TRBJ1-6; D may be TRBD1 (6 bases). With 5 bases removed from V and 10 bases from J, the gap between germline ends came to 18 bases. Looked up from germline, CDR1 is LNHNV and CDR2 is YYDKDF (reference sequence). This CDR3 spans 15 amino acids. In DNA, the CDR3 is TGTGCCACCAGCCCTCCCACAGGGTATCGCTCACCCCTCCACTTT. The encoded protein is CATSPPTGYRSPLHF.

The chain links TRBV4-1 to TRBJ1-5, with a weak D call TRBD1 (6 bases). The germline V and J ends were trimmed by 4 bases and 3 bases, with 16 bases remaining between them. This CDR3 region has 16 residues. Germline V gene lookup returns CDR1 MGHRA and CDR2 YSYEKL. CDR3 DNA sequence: TGCGCCAGCAGCCTCTCACCGGGACACCTCAATCAGCCCCAGCATTTT. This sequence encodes CASSLSPGHLNQPQHF.

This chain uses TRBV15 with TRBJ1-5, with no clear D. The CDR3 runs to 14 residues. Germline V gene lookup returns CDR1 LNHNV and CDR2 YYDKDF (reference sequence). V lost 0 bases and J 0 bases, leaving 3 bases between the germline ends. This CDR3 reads CATSRDYSNQPQHF. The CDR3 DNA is TGTGCCACCAGCAGAGATTATAGCAATCAGCCCCAGCATTTT.

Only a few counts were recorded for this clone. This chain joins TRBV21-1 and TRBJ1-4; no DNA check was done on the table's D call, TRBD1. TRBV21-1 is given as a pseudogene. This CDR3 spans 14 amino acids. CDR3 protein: CASQSKTANEKLFF. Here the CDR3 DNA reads TGTGCCAGCCAGTCAAAGACAGCTAATGAAAAACTGTTTTTT.

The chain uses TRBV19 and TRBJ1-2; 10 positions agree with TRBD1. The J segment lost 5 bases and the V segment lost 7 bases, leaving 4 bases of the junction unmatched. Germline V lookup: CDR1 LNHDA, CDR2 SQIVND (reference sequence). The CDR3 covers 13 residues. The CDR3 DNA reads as TGTGCCAGTAAGGACAGGGGGTTGTATGGCTACACCTTC. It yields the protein CASKDRGLYGYTF.

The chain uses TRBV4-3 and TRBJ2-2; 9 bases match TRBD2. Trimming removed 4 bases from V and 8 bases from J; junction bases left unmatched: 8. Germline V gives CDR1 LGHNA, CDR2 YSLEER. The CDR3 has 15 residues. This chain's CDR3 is CASSLRGGISGELFF. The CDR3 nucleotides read TGCGCCAGCAGCCTGCGGGGGGGCATCTCGGGGGAGCTGTTTTTT.

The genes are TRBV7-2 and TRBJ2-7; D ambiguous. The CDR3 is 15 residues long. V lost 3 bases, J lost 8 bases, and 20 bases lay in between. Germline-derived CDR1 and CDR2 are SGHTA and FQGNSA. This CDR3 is CASSLKAGGFVKQYF. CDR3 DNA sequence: TGTGCCAGCAGCTTGAAGGCAGGTGGGTTTGTAAAGCAGTACTTC.

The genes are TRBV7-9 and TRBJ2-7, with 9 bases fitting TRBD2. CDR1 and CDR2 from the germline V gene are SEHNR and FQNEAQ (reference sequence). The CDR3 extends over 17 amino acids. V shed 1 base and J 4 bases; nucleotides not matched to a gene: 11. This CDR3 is CASSLVSPSGILYEQYF. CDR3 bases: TGTGCCAGCAGCTTAGTCTCGCCTAGCGGGATTTTATACGAGCAGTACTTC.

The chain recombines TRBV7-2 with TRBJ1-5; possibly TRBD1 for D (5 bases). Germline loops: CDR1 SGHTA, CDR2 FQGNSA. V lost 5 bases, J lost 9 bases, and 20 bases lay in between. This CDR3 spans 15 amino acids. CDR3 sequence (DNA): TGTGCCAGCAGCCCCGGGGGTGGGGGAAGGGGGCCCCAGCATTTT. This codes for CASSPGGGGRGPQHF.